These 27 T cell receptor beta chains were sequenced from one sample in a study of blood T cells in healthy people across ages. A second PCR of about 7 to 12 cycles used a sample-barcoded 5' primer and a J-beta primer mix. MiXCR, run by TCRdb on the 5' RACE reads, gives a single entry per CDR3 protein. The top ten hold over 20% of the sample, which has about 830,000 distinct CDR3 sequences, 58% seen once. The sequenced material came from blood. Receptors were obtained from a man aged 25 to 40 in good health.

Comments on this clonotype: One junction end does not reproduce the germline sequence, and a read error may be involved. The chain is built from TRBV7-9 and TRBJ2-1; 9 bases map to TRBD2. The CDR3 has 15 amino acids. In germline, CDR1 is SEHNR, CDR2 FQNEAQ (reference sequence). This CDR3 reads CASSLREGPYNEQFF. For the CDR3, the DNA is TGTGCCAGCAGCTTGCGGGAGGGCCCCTATAATGAGCAGTTCTTC.

The chain combines TRBV27 with TRBJ2-5; D may be TRBD1 (6 bases). CDR1 and CDR2 (germline): MNHEY, SMNVEV (reference sequence). The CDR3 extends over 14 amino acids. V was cut by 5 bases and J by 2 bases, with 12 bases left in between. The CDR3 spells CASSPGTQQETQYF. DNA of the CDR3: TGTGCCAGCAGTCCCGGGACACAACAAGAGACCCAGTACTTC.

This clonotype has more than one count but fewer than ten. The rearrangement uses TRBV29-1 and TRBJ2-1, with D perhaps TRBD1 (5 bases). The CDR3 is made up of 14 amino acids. Trimming took off 1 base at V and 8 bases at J, with 15 bases between the two ends. Germline V gene sequence: CDR1 SQVTM, CDR2 ANQGSEA. The CDR3 coding sequence is TGCAGCGTTGAAGGTCGCTTGGGGCTGGATGAGCAGTTCTTC. It encodes CSVEGRLGLDEQFF.

The rearrangement uses TRBV20-1 and TRBJ2-3; 10 nucleotides agree with TRBD2. Trimming took 2 bases from V and 5 from J; bases not matched to a gene: 10. The CDR3 runs 16 residues. Germline V gene sequence: CDR1 DFQATT, CDR2 SNEGSKA (reference sequence). The chain's CDR3 is CSARRSSGRMGDTQYF. The DNA of the CDR3 is TGCAGTGCTAGAAGATCTAGCGGGAGAATGGGAGATACGCAGTATTTT.

V gene TRBV29-1 combines with J gene TRBJ2-1; 10 nucleotides match TRBD2. Per germline, CDR1 SQVTM and CDR2 ANQGSEA. V lost 6 bases to trimming and J lost 0 bases; unmatched junction nucleotides: 8. There are 16 residues in the CDR3. This chain's CDR3 is CSVTGLAESSYNEQFF. CDR3 bases: TGCAGCGTGACAGGACTAGCGGAAAGCTCCTACAATGAGCAGTTCTTC.

CDR3 amino acids: CSVGDYKRYEQYF. Here the CDR3 DNA reads TGCAGCGTTGGAGACTACAAGCGGTACGAGCAGTACTTC. This chain links TRBV29-1 with TRBJ2-7; D is perhaps TRBD2 (5 bases). Trimming removed 4 bases from V and 4 bases from J, with 14 bases in between. The CDR3 runs 13 residues. Germline CDR1 SQVTM, CDR2 ANQGSEA.

The gene calls are TRBV5-1 and TRBJ1-1, with D perhaps TRBD1 (5 bases). V was clipped by 0 bases and J by 0 bases, with 9 bases between them. CDR1 is SGHRS and CDR2 is YFSETQ in the germline V gene. The CDR3 is 15 amino acids. Written as DNA, the CDR3 is TGCGCCAGCAGCTTGGGAGAGGGACTGAACACTGAAGCTTTCTTT. Translated, it gives CASSLGEGLNTEAFF.

V and J are TRBV12-3 or TRBV12-4 and TRBJ2-4; D may correspond to TRBD1 or TRBD2 (5 bases each). The V and J ends lost 5 bases and 0 bases respectively, with 11 bases between them. CDR3 length equals 15 residues. The DNA for the CDR3 is TGTGCCAGCAGTCCCCGGGACCTAGCCAAAAACATTCAGTACTTC. Translating it yields CASSPRDLAKNIQYF.

The chain links TRBV6-1 to TRBJ2-1; D is perhaps TRBD2 (6 bases). V gave up 6 bases and J gave up 7 bases, with 16 bases separating them. The CDR3 runs 14 residues. Germline assignment: CDR1 MNHNS and CDR2 SASEGT. CDR3 DNA sequence: TGTGCCAGCAGAGGACAACCCGGGGGAAATGAGCAGTTCTTC. Residues: CASRGQPGGNEQFF.

J is TRBJ2-7 and V is TRBV29-1, with D possibly being TRBD2 (6 bases). Trimming took 4 bases from V and 5 from J, leaving 21 bases between them. There are 15 residues in the CDR3. Germline-derived CDR1 and CDR2 are SQVTM and ANQGSEA. The CDR3: CSVAGGTSDVDEQYF. CDR3 nucleotide sequence: TGCAGCGTTGCCGGAGGGACCTCGGATGTTGACGAGCAGTACTTC.

The table lists this clonotype with a few counts. CDR3 in amino acids: CASSYMPAGVNEQFF. The CDR3 nucleotides are TGTGCCAGCAGTTACATGCCAGCGGGAGTCAATGAGCAGTTCTTC. The chain joins TRBV6-2 or TRBV6-3 to TRBJ2-1, with 8 nucleotides matching TRBD2. CDR1 and CDR2 from the germline V gene are MNHEY and SVGEGT. V was pared by 2 bases and J by 6 bases, with 6 bases of the junction left unmatched. The CDR3 is 15 amino acids.

This clonotype came up a few times. This sequence joins TRBV10-3 and TRBJ2-7; D might be TRBD2 (6 bases). Germline values: CDR1 ENHRY, CDR2 SYGVKD. The length of the CDR3 is 13 residues. Trimming stripped 4 bases from V and 4 bases from J, with 11 bases between. CDR3 bases: TGTGCCATCAGTGGGGGGGTCTCGTACGAGCAGTACTTC. This encodes CAISGGVSYEQYF.

The chain uses TRBV6-2 or TRBV6-3 and TRBJ2-2, with D unresolved. This CDR3 is 11 amino acids long. Trimming cost V 6 bases and J 7 bases, with 6 bases left between them. Germline CDR1 and CDR2: MNHEY and SVGEGT. The CDR3 sequence is CASRNYGELFF. As DNA, the CDR3 is TGTGCCAGCAGAAACTACGGGGAGCTGTTTTTT.

This clonotype turned up a few times. The chain employs TRBV5-1 and TRBJ1-5, with unresolved D. The V gene's germline CDR1 is SGHRS and CDR2 YFSETQ. V lost 0 bases and J lost 0, with 7 bases in between. The CDR3 runs 15 residues. CDR3 sequence reads: CASSLDGYSNQPQHF. As DNA, the CDR3 is TGCGCCAGCAGCTTGGATGGATATAGCAATCAGCCCCAGCATTTT.

The J gene is TRBJ2-2, the V gene TRBV5-6, with 15 positions matching TRBD2. The trim removed 1 base at V and 4 bases at J, leaving 8 bases unmatched. The CDR3 is 19 amino acids. Germline V lookup: CDR1 SGHDT, CDR2 YYEEEE. Here the CDR3 reads CASSLNGLAGGRVTGELFF. The CDR3 bases are TGTGCCAGCAGCTTGAACGGACTAGCGGGGGGGCGTGTCACCGGGGAGCTGTTTTTT.

CDR3 loop: CASSQGIWEVRYF. The DNA for the CDR3 is TGTGCCAGCAGCCAAGGAATCTGGGAGGTACGGTATTTT. V usage is TRBV4-2 and J usage is TRBJ2-3; maybe TRBD2 (6 bases). V was clipped by 1 base and J by 14 bases, with 16 bases between them. This CDR3 has 13 residues. Germline CDR1 reads LGHNA; CDR2 reads YNFKEQ.

This chain joins TRBV7-2 and TRBJ2-1; D is ambiguous. Germline CDR1 is SGHTA and CDR2 is FQGNSA. V was cut by 1 base and J by 9 bases, with 10 bases left in between. This CDR3 has 13 residues. For the CDR3, the DNA is TGTGCCAGCAGCTTAGGTCCCCAAGGTGAGCAGTTCTTC. Protein product: CASSLGPQGEQFF. Full variable domain (outside the CDR3, taken from reference TRBV7-2 and TRBJ2-1): GAGVSQSPSNKVTEKGKDVELRCDPISGHTALYWYRQSLGQGLEFLIYFQGNSAPDKSGLPSDRFSAERTGGSVSTLTIQRTQQEDSAVYLCASSLGPQGEQFFGPGTRLTVL.

This clonotype occurred a few times. The chain employs TRBV4-2 and TRBJ2-7, with D uncertain. Germline-derived CDR1 and CDR2 are LGHNA and YNFKEQ. V was cut by 0 bases and J by 0 bases, with 9 bases left in between. This CDR3 comprises 15 residues. CDR3 nucleotides: TGTGCCAGCAGCCAAGATTGGCAAAACTCCTACGAGCAGTACTTC. It encodes CASSQDWQNSYEQYF.

The chain uses TRBV27 and TRBJ2-7; 13 bases match TRBD2. This CDR3 comprises 16 residues. The V and J ends lost 4 bases and 7 bases, in that order; junction bases with no gene match: 10. Germline V gives CDR1 MNHEY, CDR2 SMNVEV (reference sequence). As DNA, the CDR3 is TGTGCCAGCAGTTGGGGACTAGCGGGGCAGTACAATGAGCAGTACTTC. This codes for CASSWGLAGQYNEQYF.

The chain recombines TRBV7-2 with TRBJ1-3, with a possible D match to TRBD1 (5 bases). V was clipped by 1 base and J by 2 bases, with 9 bases between them. CDR3 length: 15 residues. Germline CDR1 and CDR2: SGHTA and FQGNSA. CDR3 residues: CASSLDPGPGNTIYF. The CDR3 nucleotides read TGTGCCAGCAGCTTAGACCCGGGGCCTGGAAACACCATATATTTT. Together with reference TRBV7-2 and TRBJ1-3, the CDR3 gives the full variable domain: GAGVSQSPSNKVTEKGKDVELRCDPISGHTALYWYRQSLGQGLEFLIYFQGNSAPDKSGLPSDRFSAERTGGSVSTLTIQRTQQEDSAVYLCASSLDPGPGNTIYFGEGSWLTVV.

V usage is TRBV20-1 and J usage is TRBJ2-3; 9 bases agree with TRBD2. Germline assignment: CDR1 DFQATT and CDR2 SNEGSKA (reference sequence). V shed 1 base and J 2 bases; nucleotides not matched to a gene: 7. The CDR3 sequence is 16 residues long. The CDR3 DNA reads TGCAGTGCTAGAGGGGAGCGGGGGGCGCTCACAGATACGCAGTATTTT. It specifies CSARGERGALTDTQYF.

The rearrangement uses TRBV28 and TRBJ1-6, with TRBD1 matching over 7 bases. This CDR3 spans 13 amino acids. The trim removed 7 bases at V and 9 bases at J, leaving 6 bases unmatched. Germline CDR1 is MDHEN and CDR2 is SYDVKM. The CDR3 sequence is CASIRQGGSPLHF. The DNA of the CDR3 is TGTGCCAGCATAAGGCAGGGGGGTTCACCCCTCCACTTT.

This clonotype was recorded a few times. The gene calls are TRBV29-1 and TRBJ2-7, with a tentative D call TRBD2 (6 bases). The CDR3 contains 16 residues. The germline CDR1 and CDR2 sequences are SQVTM and ANQGSEA. Trimming removed 3 bases from V and 0 bases from J, with 18 bases in between. The CDR3 DNA sequence: TGCAGCGTTGAGGGGGGTGGGCAGGGTCGCTCCTACGAGCAGTACTTC. Its translation is CSVEGGGQGRSYEQYF.

The gene calls are TRBV29-1 and TRBJ2-1; 9 positions agree with TRBD2. The CDR3 spans 15 residues. J gave up 8 bases and V 2 bases, and 10 bases lay outside the gene matches. Germline V gene sequence: CDR1 SQVTM, CDR2 ANQGSEA. The CDR3 DNA follows: TGCAGCGTTGAAACCCTAGCGGGATGGGACGATGAGCAGTTCTTC. Amino acid sequence: CSVETLAGWDDEQFF.

This chain uses TRBV27 with TRBJ1-4; 9 bases are shared with TRBD1. The V gene's germline CDR1 is MNHEY and CDR2 SMNVEV (reference sequence). CDR3 length: 14 amino acids. The junction had 0 bases not matched to a gene; V was cut back by 5 bases and J by 2 bases. DNA of the CDR3: TGTGCCAGCAGTGGGACAGGGACTAATGAAAAACTGTTTTTT. Translated: CASSGTGTNEKLFF. Drawing the rest from reference TRBV27 and TRBJ1-4, the complete variable domain is EAQVTQNPRYLITVTGKKLTVTCSQNMNHEYMSWYRQDPGLGLRQIYYSMNVEVTDKGDVPEGYKVSRKEKRNFPLILESPSPNQTSLYFCASSGTGTNEKLFFGSGTQLSVL.

The chain couples TRBV7-2 to TRBJ2-7, with a possible D match to TRBD2 (6 bases). The germline V gene has CDR1 SGHTA and CDR2 FQGNSA. The CDR3 loop spans 14 amino acids. V was shortened by 5 bases and J by 2 bases, with 13 bases between the two germline ends. The CDR3 DNA sequence: TGTGCCAGCAGCCCTGTAGCGGCTACCTACGAGCAGTACTTC. It translates to CASSPVAATYEQYF.

This clonotype was seen only a few times. The CDR3 region is CASSSAPTGYEQYF. As DNA, the CDR3 is TGTGCCAGCAGTTCAGCGCCGACAGGTTACGAGCAGTACTTC. The chain couples TRBV6-2 or TRBV6-3 to TRBJ2-7; possibly TRBD1 for D (6 bases). The V end was cut by 4 bases, the J end by 4 bases, with 14 bases between. CDR3 size: 14 residues. The germline V gene encodes CDR1 MNHEY and CDR2 SVGEGT.